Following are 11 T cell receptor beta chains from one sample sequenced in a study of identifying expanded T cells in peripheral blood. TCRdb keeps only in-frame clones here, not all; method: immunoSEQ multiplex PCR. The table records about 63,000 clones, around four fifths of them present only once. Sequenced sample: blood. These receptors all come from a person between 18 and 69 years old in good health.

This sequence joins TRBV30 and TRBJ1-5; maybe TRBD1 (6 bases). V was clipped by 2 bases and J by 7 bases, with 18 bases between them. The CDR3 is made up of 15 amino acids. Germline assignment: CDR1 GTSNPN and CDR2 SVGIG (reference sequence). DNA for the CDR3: TGTGCCTGGAGTCCCTCGGGGAGGGGGTACCAGCCCCAGCATTTT. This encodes CAWSPSGRGYQPQHF.

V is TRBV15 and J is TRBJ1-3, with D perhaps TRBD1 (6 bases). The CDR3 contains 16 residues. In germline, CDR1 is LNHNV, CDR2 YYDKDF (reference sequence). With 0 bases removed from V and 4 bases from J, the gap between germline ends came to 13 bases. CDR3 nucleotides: TGTGCCACCAGCAGAGATGGGACAAGTTTAGGAAACACCATATATTTT. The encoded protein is CATSRDGTSLGNTIYF.

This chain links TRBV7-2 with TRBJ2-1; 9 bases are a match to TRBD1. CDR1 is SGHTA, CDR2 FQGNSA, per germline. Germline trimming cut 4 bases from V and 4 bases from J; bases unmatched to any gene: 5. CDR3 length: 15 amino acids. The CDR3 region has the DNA TGTGCCAGCAGCTCTCCGGGACAGGGATACAATGAGCAGTTCTTC. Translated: CASSSPGQGYNEQFF.

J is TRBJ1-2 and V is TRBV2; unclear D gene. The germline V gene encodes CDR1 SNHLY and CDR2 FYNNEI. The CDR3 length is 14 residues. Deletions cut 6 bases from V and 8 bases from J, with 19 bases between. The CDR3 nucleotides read TGTGCCAGCAGCATGGACGGGCTTTACGCCGGCTACACCTTC. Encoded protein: CASSMDGLYAGYTF.

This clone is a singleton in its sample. This CDR3 is CASSYDTEETQYF. CDR3 DNA: TGTGCCAGCAGCTACGATACGGAAGAGACCCAGTACTTC. The V and J genes are TRBV5-6 and TRBJ2-5; D unresolved. V was pared by 3 bases and J by 3 bases, with 9 bases between. CDR1 SGHDT and CDR2 YYEEEE come from the germline V gene. There are 13 residues in the CDR3.

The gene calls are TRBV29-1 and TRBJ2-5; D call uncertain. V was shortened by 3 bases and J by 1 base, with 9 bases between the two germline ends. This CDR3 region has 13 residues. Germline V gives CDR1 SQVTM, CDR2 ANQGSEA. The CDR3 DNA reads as TGCAGCGTTGACGCCAGCCTCCAAGAGACCCAGTACTTC. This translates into CSVDASLQETQYF.

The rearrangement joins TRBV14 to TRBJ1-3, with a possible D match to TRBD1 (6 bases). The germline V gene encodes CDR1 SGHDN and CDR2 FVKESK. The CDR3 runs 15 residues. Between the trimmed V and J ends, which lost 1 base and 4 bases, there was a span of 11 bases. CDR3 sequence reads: CASSQGLGQGNTIYF. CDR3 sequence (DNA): TGTGCCAGCAGCCAAGGCCTCGGACAGGGAAACACCATATATTTT.

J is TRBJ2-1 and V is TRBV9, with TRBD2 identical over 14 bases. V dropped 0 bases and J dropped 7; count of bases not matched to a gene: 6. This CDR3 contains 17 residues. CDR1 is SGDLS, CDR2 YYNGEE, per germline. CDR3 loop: CASSVELWTSGGNEQFF. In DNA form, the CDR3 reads TGTGCCAGCAGCGTAGAATTGTGGACTAGCGGGGGGAATGAGCAGTTCTTC.

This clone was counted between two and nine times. CDR3: CASSYYAKGNTIYF. CDR3 nucleotides: TGTGCCAGCAGTTACTACGCTAAAGGAAACACCATATATTTT. The chain carries TRBV6-5 and TRBJ1-3, with D unresolved. The V end lost 1 base, the J end lost 4 bases, and 8 bases lay between the germline ends. The CDR3 is made up of 14 amino acids. Germline loops: CDR1 MNHEY, CDR2 SVGAGI.

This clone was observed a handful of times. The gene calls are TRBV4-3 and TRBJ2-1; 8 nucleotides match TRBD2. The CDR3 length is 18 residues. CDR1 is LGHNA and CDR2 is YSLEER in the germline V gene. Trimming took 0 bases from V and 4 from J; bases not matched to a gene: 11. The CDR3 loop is CASSQDISGRDLYNEQFF. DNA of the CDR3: TGCGCCAGCAGCCAAGATATCAGCGGGAGAGACCTTTACAATGAGCAGTTCTTC.

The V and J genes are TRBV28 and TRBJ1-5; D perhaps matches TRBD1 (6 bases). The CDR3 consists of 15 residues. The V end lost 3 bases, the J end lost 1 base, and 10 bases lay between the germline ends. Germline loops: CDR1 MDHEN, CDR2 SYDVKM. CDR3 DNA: TGTGCCAGCAGTTTTCGGGGGGCGAGCAATCAGCCCCAGCATTTT. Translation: CASSFRGASNQPQHF.